Below are 5 T cell receptor beta chains sequenced from a single sample in a study of response to subunit inactivated influenza vaccine. Each CDR3 protein gets one entry after TCRdb re-called the RT-PCR reads with MiXCR. The table records 650,000 to 850,000 distinct CDR3 sequences, approximately 13% of them present only once. The starting material was PBMCs from blood, obtained roughly 2 weeks before vaccination. The receptors derive from a man aged 45-60 years who received an inactivated influenza vaccine.

This clonotype was picked up a small number of times. The chain is built from TRBV12-3 or TRBV12-4 and TRBJ2-5; weak D call: TRBD1 (6 bases). The germline V and J ends were trimmed by 5 bases and 2 bases, with 15 bases remaining between them. This CDR3 comprises 15 residues. The CDR3 nucleotides are TGTGCCAGCAGTCTCTGGGGACACCGACAAGAGACCCAGTACTTC. Translation gives CASSLWGHRQETQYF.

The V gene is TRBV4-1, the J gene TRBJ2-3; tentatively, D is TRBD2 (5 bases). The CDR3 is made up of 18 amino acids. V lost 1 base to trimming and J lost 5 bases, with 22 bases between them. Looked up from germline, CDR1 is MGHRA and CDR2 is YSYEKL. In DNA form, the CDR3 reads TGCGCCAGCAGCCAAGGCGGAGGAGGCGTAATTTCAATAGATACGCAGTATTTT. The encoded protein is CASSQGGGGVISIDTQYF.

This clonotype showed up just a few times. The rearrangement links TRBV24-1 to TRBJ2-2, with TRBD2 matching 8 bases. Germline V gene lookup returns CDR1 KGHDR and CDR2 SFDVKD. CDR3 length equals 17 residues. V lost 3 bases, J lost 4 bases, and 9 bases stayed unmatched. The CDR3 loop reads CATSDRPGTRATGELFF. CDR3 coding DNA: TGTGCCACCAGTGATCGTCCCGGGACTAGGGCCACCGGGGAGCTGTTTTTT.

This clonotype appeared a few times. CDR3 protein: CASSQHLYNHNEQFF. The CDR3 nucleotides read TGCGCCAGCAGCCAACACCTATATAACCACAATGAGCAGTTCTTC. The chain links TRBV4-1 to TRBJ2-1; D uncertain. This CDR3 has 15 residues. CDR1 and CDR2 from the germline V gene are MGHRA and YSYEKL. V was clipped by 2 bases and J by 5 bases, with 13 bases between them.

As for this clonotype: A junction end diverges from the germline sequence, so it may reflect a read error. In DNA form, the CDR3 reads TGTGCCAGCAGTCTAGCGGGAGGGCCGAGAGATGAGCAGTTCTTC. It is translated as CASSLAGGPRDEQFF. The J gene is TRBJ2-1, the V gene TRBV12-3 or TRBV12-4, with 12 bases fitting TRBD2. There are 15 residues in the CDR3.